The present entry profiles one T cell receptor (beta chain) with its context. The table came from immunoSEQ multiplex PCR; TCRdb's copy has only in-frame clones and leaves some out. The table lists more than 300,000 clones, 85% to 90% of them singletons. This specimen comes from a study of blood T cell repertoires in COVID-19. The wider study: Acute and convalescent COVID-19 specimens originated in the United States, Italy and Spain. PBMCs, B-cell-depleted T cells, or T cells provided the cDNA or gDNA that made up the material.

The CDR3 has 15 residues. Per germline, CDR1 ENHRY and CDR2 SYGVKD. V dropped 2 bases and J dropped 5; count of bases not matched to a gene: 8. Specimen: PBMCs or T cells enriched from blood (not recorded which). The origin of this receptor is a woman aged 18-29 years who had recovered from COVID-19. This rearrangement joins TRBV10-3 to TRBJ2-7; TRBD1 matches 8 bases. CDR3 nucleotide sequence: TGTGCCATCAGTGAGGCAGGGGGCTCCTATGACGAGCAGTACTTC. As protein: CAISEAGGSYDEQYF.